Sequencing of this T cell receptor beta chain was carried out in a study of blood T cell repertoires in COVID-19. In terms of age and location, participants ranged from roughly 18 to 100 years and lived in about 25 US areas. Which cohort a participant joined came from the clinical history participants gave. Using immunoSEQ multiplex PCR, the repertoire was profiled, and TCRdb retains in-frame clones only, with some absent. The sample shows about 210,000 clones, about 88% of them seen only once. CDR1 and CDR2 from the germline V gene are WSHSY and SAAADI. This CDR3 comprises 15 residues. V lost 0 bases, J lost 1 base, and 9 bases lay in between.

The V gene is TRBV10-2, the J gene TRBJ1-2; D call uncertain. Source material: PBMCs or T cells enriched from blood (not recorded which). The clonotype originates from a woman aged 40-49 years in a cohort exposed to, infected with or recovered from COVID-19 (not recorded which). The CDR3 coding sequence is TGCGCCAGCAGTGAGTCAAGAACTTTTAACTATGGCTACACCTTC. Protein: CASSESRTFNYGYTF.